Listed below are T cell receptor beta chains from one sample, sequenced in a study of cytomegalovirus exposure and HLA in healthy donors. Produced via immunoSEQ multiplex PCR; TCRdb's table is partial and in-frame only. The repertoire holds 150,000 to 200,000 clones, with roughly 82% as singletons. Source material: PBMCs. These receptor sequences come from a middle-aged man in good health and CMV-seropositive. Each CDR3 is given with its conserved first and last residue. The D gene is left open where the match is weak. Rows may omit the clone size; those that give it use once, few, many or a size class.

CDR3: CASSPTSYNEQFF
DNA: TGTGCCAGCAGTCCGACTAGCTACAATGAGCAGTTCTTC
V: TRBV27
D: .
size: few
J: TRBJ2-1

CDR3: CASSLVPPGQGQGNTIYF
DNA: TGTGCCAGCAGCTTAGTACCCCCCGGGCAGGGGCAAGGAAACACCATATATTTT
V: TRBV11-2
D: .
size: .
J: TRBJ1-3

CDR3: CASSPRDLPQYF
DNA: TGTGCCAGCAGCCCGCGGGATCTTCCGCAGTATTTT
V: TRBV7-9
D: .
size: .
J: TRBJ2-3

CDR3: CASSLYRDTTYEQYF
DNA: TGTGCCAGCAGTTTATACCGGGACACAACCTACGAGCAGTACTTC
V: TRBV28
D: .
size: .
J: TRBJ2-7

CDR3: CASRGGTGPNYGYTF
DNA: TGTGCCAGCAGAGGAGGGACAGGGCCTAACTATGGCTACACCTTC
V: TRBV6-5
D: TRBD1
size: .
J: TRBJ1-2

CDR3: CASSHTGLTSSYEQYF
DNA: TGTGCCAGCAGCCACACCGGACTTACGAGCTCCTACGAGCAGTACTTC
V: TRBV7-2
D: .
size: .
J: TRBJ2-7

CDR3: CASSLRVSYEQYF
DNA: TGTGCCAGCAGTCTCAGGGTTAGTTACGAGCAGTACTTC
V: TRBV27
D: .
size: .
J: TRBJ2-7

CDR3: CASSFQGGFGTDTQYF
DNA: TGTGCCAGCAGCTTTCAGGGTGGCTTTGGCACAGATACGCAGTATTTT
V: TRBV11-1
D: .
size: .
J: TRBJ2-3

CDR3: CASSHTGTGIYSNQPQHF
DNA: TGCGCCAGCAGTCATACGGGGACAGGAATTTATAGCAATCAGCCCCAGCATTTT
V: TRBV23-1
D: TRBD1
size: .
J: TRBJ1-5

CDR3: CAWSVQAGNFFF
DNA: TGTGCCTGGAGTGTACAGGCAGGGAATTTTTTCTTT
V: TRBV30
D: .
size: .
J: TRBJ1-1

CDR3: CASSSYRGSSYEQYF
DNA: TGTGCCAGCAGCTCTTACAGGGGGAGCTCCTACGAGCAGTACTTC
V: TRBV6-5
D: TRBD1
size: .
J: TRBJ2-7

CDR3: CASSQDGDRKIIQYF
DNA: TGCGCCAGCAGCCAAGATGGGGACAGAAAAATCATTCAGTACTTC
V: TRBV4-1
D: TRBD1
size: .
J: TRBJ2-4

CDR3: CASSLRGPYNEQFF
DNA: TGTGCCAGCAGTCTCAGGGGGCCCTACAATGAGCAGTTCTTC
V: TRBV28
D: TRBD1
size: .
J: TRBJ2-1

CDR3: CASSPGHDTYEKLFF
DNA: TGTGCCAGCAGCCCTGGACATGATACTTATGAAAAACTGTTTTTT
V: TRBV12-1
D: .
size: .
J: TRBJ1-4

CDR3: CASKLTGGGGEAFF
DNA: TGTGCCAGCAAACTTACAGGGGGCGGAGGAGAAGCTTTCTTT
V: TRBV28
D: TRBD1
size: .
J: TRBJ1-1

CDR3: CATHGQPSYEQYF
DNA: TGTGCCACCCACGGACAGCCCTCCTACGAGCAGTACTTC
V: TRBV28
D: .
size: .
J: TRBJ2-7

CDR3: CASSPTTGGRETQYF
DNA: TGTGCCAGCAGTCCAACGACAGGGGGCAGGGAGACCCAGTACTTC
V: TRBV2
D: TRBD1
size: .
J: TRBJ2-5

CDR3: CASSPVSQRGPTDTQYF
DNA: TGTGCCAGCAGTCCCGTTTCCCAGCGGGGGCCCACAGATACGCAGTATTTT
V: TRBV4-2
D: TRBD2
size: .
J: TRBJ2-3

CDR3: CAISAEDRSSEQYF
DNA: TGTGCCATCAGTGCTGAGGACAGGTCGAGTGAGCAGTACTTC
V: TRBV10-3
D: TRBD1
size: .
J: TRBJ2-7

CDR3: CAISEGDRETQYF
DNA: TGTGCCATCAGTGAGGGTGATAGAGAGACCCAGTACTTC
V: TRBV10-3
D: .
size: .
J: TRBJ2-5

CDR3: CASSLVPGYAFF
DNA: TGTGCCAGCAGCTTAGTTCCAGGTTACGCTTTCTTT
V: TRBV7-2
D: .
size: few
J: TRBJ1-1

CDR3: CASSQVDRDSHGYTF
DNA: TGCGCCAGCAGCCAAGTGGACAGGGATTCTCACGGCTACACCTTC
V: TRBV4-1
D: TRBD1
size: .
J: TRBJ1-2

CDR3: CASSQDRAIYGYTF
DNA: TGTGCCAGCAGCCAGGACAGGGCTATCTATGGCTACACCTTC
V: TRBV7-2
D: TRBD1
size: .
J: TRBJ1-2

CDR3: CASSPGTITYEQYF
DNA: TGTGCCAGCTCACCAGGGACTATTACCTACGAGCAGTACTTC
V: TRBV18
D: TRBD2
size: once
J: TRBJ2-7

CDR3: CASSLNLATYNEQFF
DNA: TGCGCCAGCAGCTTGAATCTAGCCACCTACAATGAGCAGTTCTTC
V: TRBV5-1
D: .
size: .
J: TRBJ2-1

CDR3: CASSEGFGELFF
DNA: TGTGCCAGCAGCGAGGGTTTCGGGGAGCTGTTTTTT
V: TRBV7-3
D: .
size: once
J: TRBJ2-2

CDR3: CASSSGTGGTEAFF
DNA: TGTGCCAGCAGCTCCGGGACAGGGGGCACTGAAGCTTTCTTT
V: TRBV7-2
D: TRBD1
size: once
J: TRBJ1-1

CDR3: CASSLDSDTGELFF
DNA: TGCGCCAGCAGCTTGGACTCGGACACCGGGGAGCTGTTTTTT
V: TRBV5-1
D: .
size: .
J: TRBJ2-2

CDR3: CASSFTREETQYF
DNA: TGTGCCAGCAGCTTTACTCGCGAGGAGACCCAGTACTTC
V: TRBV13
D: .
size: .
J: TRBJ2-5

CDR3: CASSAGDRGSGELFF
DNA: TGTGCCAGCAGCGCTGGGGACAGGGGATCAGGGGAGCTGTTTTTT
V: TRBV9
D: TRBD1
size: .
J: TRBJ2-2

CDR3: CASSERLGGTGELFF
DNA: TGTGCCAGCAGCGAACGACTAGGCGGGACGGGGGAGCTGTTTTTT
V: TRBV11-2
D: .
size: .
J: TRBJ2-2

CDR3: CASSLTGERGQPQHF
DNA: TGCGCCAGCAGCTTAACAGGGGAACGGGGTCAGCCCCAGCATTTT
V: TRBV5-1
D: TRBD1
size: .
J: TRBJ1-5

CDR3: CASSPRSSGTPQHF
DNA: TGTGCCAGTAGTCCTCGAAGCTCCGGTACGCCCCAGCATTTT
V: TRBV19
D: .
size: few
J: TRBJ1-5

CDR3: CASSLTGMSSYNEQFF
DNA: TGCGCCAGCAGCCTTACAGGTATGAGCTCCTACAATGAGCAGTTCTTC
V: TRBV5-1
D: .
size: once
J: TRBJ2-1

CDR3: CASSSRQSYEQYF
DNA: TGCGCCAGTTCATCCCGACAGTCCTACGAGCAGTACTTC
V: TRBV23-1
D: .
size: .
J: TRBJ2-7

CDR3: CASSGESGGVSEQFF
DNA: TGTGCCAGCAGCGGCGAGAGCGGGGGGGTGTCTGAGCAGTTCTTC
V: TRBV9
D: TRBD2
size: .
J: TRBJ2-1

CDR3: CASSDKKSTEAFF
DNA: TGCGCCAGCAGTGATAAAAAGAGCACTGAAGCTTTCTTT
V: TRBV10-1
D: .
size: .
J: TRBJ1-1

CDR3: CASSPPSTRADTQYF
DNA: TGTGCCAGCTCACCACCTTCGACCCGGGCAGATACGCAGTATTTT
V: TRBV18
D: .
size: .
J: TRBJ2-3

CDR3: CASSHAGTYEQYF
DNA: TGTGCCAGCAGCCATGCCGGGACCTACGAGCAGTACTTC
V: TRBV4-2
D: .
size: .
J: TRBJ2-7

CDR3: CASSPSGRGTDTQYF
DNA: TGCGCCAGCAGCCCTAGCGGGAGGGGCACAGATACGCAGTATTTT
V: TRBV5-1
D: TRBD2
size: once
J: TRBJ2-3

CDR3: CASSLGLPYEQYF
DNA: TGTGCCAGCAGCTTGGGACTACCGTACGAGCAGTACTTC
V: TRBV5-6
D: .
size: .
J: TRBJ2-7

CDR3: CASSVSGTSTDTQYF
DNA: TGCGCCAGCAGCGTTAGCGGGACTAGCACAGATACGCAGTATTTT
V: TRBV5-1
D: TRBD2
size: .
J: TRBJ2-3

CDR3: CSVDGRGLAKNIQYF
DNA: TGCAGCGTTGATGGTCGGGGTTTGGCCAAAAACATTCAGTACTTC
V: TRBV29-1
D: .
size: .
J: TRBJ2-4

CDR3: CASSPLRAGEQETQYF
DNA: TGCGCCAGCAGCCCATTAAGGGCGGGAGAACAAGAGACCCAGTACTTC
V: TRBV4-1
D: TRBD2
size: .
J: TRBJ2-5

CDR3: CASSQTGTGLSYEQYF
DNA: TGTGCCAGCAGCCAGACCGGGACAGGGCTCTCCTACGAGCAGTACTTC
V: TRBV4-2
D: TRBD1
size: .
J: TRBJ2-7

CDR3: CASSLRAGGTRGKNIQYF
DNA: TGTGCCAGCAGCCTCCGAGCGGGAGGGACGAGGGGCAAAAACATTCAGTACTTC
V: TRBV7-6
D: TRBD2
size: .
J: TRBJ2-4

CDR3: CASSGAGTSYEQYF
DNA: TGTGCCAGCTCGGGCGCTGGGACTTCTTACGAGCAGTACTTC
V: TRBV18
D: .
size: few
J: TRBJ2-7

CDR3: CASSSSGGSGGYTF
DNA: TGTGCCAGCAGCTCCTCGGGGGGTTCGGGAGGCTACACCTTC
V: TRBV7-2
D: .
size: .
J: TRBJ1-2

CDR3: CASSPLGEKNTEAFF
DNA: TGCGCCAGCAGCCCCCTGGGCGAGAAGAACACTGAAGCTTTCTTT
V: TRBV4-1
D: .
size: .
J: TRBJ1-1

CDR3: CASSYSRFYEQYF
DNA: TGTGCCAGCAGTTACTCCCGTTTCTACGAGCAGTACTTC
V: TRBV27
D: .
size: .
J: TRBJ2-7